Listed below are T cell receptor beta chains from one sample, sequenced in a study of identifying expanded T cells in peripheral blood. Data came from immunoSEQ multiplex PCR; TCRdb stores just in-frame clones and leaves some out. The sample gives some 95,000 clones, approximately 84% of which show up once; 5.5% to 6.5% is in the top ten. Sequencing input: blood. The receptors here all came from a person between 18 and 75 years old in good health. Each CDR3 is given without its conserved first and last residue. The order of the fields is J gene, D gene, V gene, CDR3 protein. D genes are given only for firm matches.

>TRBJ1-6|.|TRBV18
ASSPGQGADSPLH
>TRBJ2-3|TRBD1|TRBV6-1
ASSEAGTGVTDTQY
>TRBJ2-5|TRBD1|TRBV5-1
ASSLYGTGGETQY
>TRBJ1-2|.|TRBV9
ASSSGPGYT
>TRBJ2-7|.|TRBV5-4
ASSSDGNYYEQY
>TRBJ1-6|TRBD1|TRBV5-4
ASTGQEGSPLH
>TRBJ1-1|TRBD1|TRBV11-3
ASSGTGRNEAF
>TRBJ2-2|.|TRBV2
ASSEDRAGPGELF
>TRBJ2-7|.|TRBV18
ASSHGHRYEQY
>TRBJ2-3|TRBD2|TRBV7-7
ASSPGGYTQY
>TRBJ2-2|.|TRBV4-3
ASSHRDVGELF
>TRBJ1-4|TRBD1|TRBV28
ASSLPGQGAGEKLF
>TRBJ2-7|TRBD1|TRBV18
ASSQGAQTYEQY
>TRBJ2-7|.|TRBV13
ASSFQTGPSYEQY
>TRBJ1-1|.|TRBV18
ASSADRTNTEAF
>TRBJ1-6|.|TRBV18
ASSQEGVPLH
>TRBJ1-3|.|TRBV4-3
ASSQDLQGVAGNTIY
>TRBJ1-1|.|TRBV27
ASSQQGNTEAF
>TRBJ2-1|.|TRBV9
ASSPTDAPFRYEQF
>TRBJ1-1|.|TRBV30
AWNALNTEAF
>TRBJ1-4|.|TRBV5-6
ASSLGHRVRTNEKLF
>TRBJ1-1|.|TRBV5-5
ASSFQRGTEAF
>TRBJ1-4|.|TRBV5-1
ASSLELGTRGKLF
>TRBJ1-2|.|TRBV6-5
ASSYDRAVFYGYT
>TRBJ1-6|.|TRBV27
ASSPTRGYNSPLH
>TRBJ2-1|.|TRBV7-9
ASSQRTMKQF
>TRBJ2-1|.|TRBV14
ASSQGQKQF
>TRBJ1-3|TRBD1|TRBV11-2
ASSTGGQGSGNTIY
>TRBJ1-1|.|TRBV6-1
ASSVSGGEAF
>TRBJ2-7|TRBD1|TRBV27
ASSLDRANEQY
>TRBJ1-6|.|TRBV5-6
ASSLGTRPTSIH
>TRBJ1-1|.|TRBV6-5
ASRPTAGNTEAF
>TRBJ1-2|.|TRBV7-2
ASSLGVPNYGYT
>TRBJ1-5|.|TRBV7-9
ASSRTPQPQH
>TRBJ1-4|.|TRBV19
ASRVVGVEKLF
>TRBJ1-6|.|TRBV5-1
ASRDLNSPLH
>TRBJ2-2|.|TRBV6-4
ASSAGAGELF
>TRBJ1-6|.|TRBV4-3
ASSPAIGGSYSPLH
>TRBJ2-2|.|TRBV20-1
SARGAGELF
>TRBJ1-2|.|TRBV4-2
ASSQYRVRVEANYGYT
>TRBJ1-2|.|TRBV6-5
ASGILSGAYGYT